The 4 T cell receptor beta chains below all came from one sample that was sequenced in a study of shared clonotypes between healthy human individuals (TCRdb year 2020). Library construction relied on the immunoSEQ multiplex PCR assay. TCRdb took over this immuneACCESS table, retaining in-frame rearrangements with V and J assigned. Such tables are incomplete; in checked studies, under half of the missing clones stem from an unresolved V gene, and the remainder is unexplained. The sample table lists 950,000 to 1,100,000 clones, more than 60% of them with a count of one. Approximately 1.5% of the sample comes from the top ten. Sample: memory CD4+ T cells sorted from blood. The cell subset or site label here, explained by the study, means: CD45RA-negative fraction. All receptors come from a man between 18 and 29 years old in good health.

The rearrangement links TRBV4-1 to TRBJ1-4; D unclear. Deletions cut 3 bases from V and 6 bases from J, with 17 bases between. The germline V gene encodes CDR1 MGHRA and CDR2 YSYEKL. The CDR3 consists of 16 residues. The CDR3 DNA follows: TGCGCCAGCAGCCAGGGTAAAGCTGTGATGGATGAAAAACTGTTTTTT. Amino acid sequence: CASSQGKAVMDEKLFF.

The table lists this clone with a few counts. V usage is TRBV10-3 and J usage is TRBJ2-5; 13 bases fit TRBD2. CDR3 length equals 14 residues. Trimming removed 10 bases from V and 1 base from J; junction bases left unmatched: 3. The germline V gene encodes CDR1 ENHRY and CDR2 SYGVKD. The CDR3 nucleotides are TGTGCCACCACTAGCGGGAGGGCCCAAGAGACCCAGTACTTC. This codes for CATTSGRAQETQYF.

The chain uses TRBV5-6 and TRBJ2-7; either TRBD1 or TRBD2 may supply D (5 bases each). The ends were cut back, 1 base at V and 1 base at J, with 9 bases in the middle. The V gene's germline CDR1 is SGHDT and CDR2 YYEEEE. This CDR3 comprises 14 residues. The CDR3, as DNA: TGTGCCAGCAGCTTGATCTGGGGGTCCTACGAGCAGTACTTC. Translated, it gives CASSLIWGSYEQYF.

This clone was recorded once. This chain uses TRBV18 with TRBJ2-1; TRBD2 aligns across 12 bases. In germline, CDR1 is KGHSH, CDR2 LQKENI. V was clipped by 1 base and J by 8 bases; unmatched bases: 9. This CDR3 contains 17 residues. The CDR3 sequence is CASSPRTSGANVDEQFF. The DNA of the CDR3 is TGTGCCAGCTCACCACGGACTAGCGGGGCCAACGTGGATGAGCAGTTCTTC.